A single sample is the source of the 5 T cell receptor beta chains below, sequenced in a study of T cells in localized non-small cell lung cancer. Profiled with immunoSEQ multiplex PCR; TCRdb holds only in-frame clones, not every one. The top ten clones hold 22% of a sample with some 22,000 clones, roughly nine tenths of them seen once. Sequencing was performed on PBMCs, taken before any cancer treatment. The receptors originated from a man aged 35 to 69 with stage II squamous cell lung carcinoma.

The table lists this clone with a count of one. The V call is TRBV11-2, the J call TRBJ1-4, with unresolved D. The CDR3 consists of 13 residues. V lost 8 bases and J 4 bases, leaving 11 bases between the germline ends. CDR1 SGHAT and CDR2 FQNNGV come from the germline V gene. CDR3: CASGTGYNEKLFF. The CDR3 region has the DNA TGTGCCAGCGGAACTGGTTATAATGAAAAACTGTTTTTT.

This chain connects TRBV28 to TRBJ1-3; no reliable D call. CDR1 and CDR2 (germline): MDHEN, SYDVKM. V gave up 2 bases and J gave up 0 bases, with 8 bases separating them. The length of the CDR3 is 15 residues. As DNA, the CDR3 is TGTGCCAGCAGTTTAAGGGTGATCTCTGGAAACACCATATATTTT. Its translation: CASSLRVISGNTIYF.

The chain has TRBV4-3 and TRBJ2-2; D possibly matches TRBD1 or TRBD2 (7 bases each). This CDR3 region has 16 residues. Between the trimmed V and J ends, which lost 5 bases and 2 bases, there was a span of 15 bases. Germline CDR1 is LGHNA and CDR2 is YSLEER. The CDR3 bases are TGCGCCAGCAGCGAAGCGGGACAGCGTAACACCGGGGAGCTGTTTTTT. Translation: CASSEAGQRNTGELFF.

The chain joins TRBV9 to TRBJ1-5; D not resolved. V shed 3 bases and J shed 3 bases, with 7 bases lying between them. From germline, CDR1 is SGDLS and CDR2 YYNGEE. The CDR3 sequence is 13 residues long. The CDR3 DNA follows: TGTGCCAGCAGCGATGGGGTCAATCAGCCCCAGCATTTT. Translation: CASSDGVNQPQHF.

The chain has TRBV4-3 and TRBJ1-2, with 7 nucleotides matching TRBD1. The V gene's germline CDR1 is LGHNA and CDR2 YSLEER. The CDR3 is made up of 14 amino acids. V shed 0 bases, J shed 8 bases, and the junction held 6 bases outside the gene matches. CDR3 residues: CASSQDQTGRGYTF. The CDR3, as DNA: TGCGCCAGCAGCCAAGATCAGACAGGGCGCGGCTACACCTTC.